Below are 9 T cell receptor beta chains sequenced from a single sample in a study of molecular identifiers for immune sequencing clone quantification. In TCRdb, the PCR reads were re-called with MiXCR into one record per CDR3 protein. The top ten hold around 1.7% of the sample, which has 10,000 or so distinct CDR3 sequences, around 20% seen once. Sequencing was done on a sample of naive CD8+ T cells from blood, with Jurkat cell RNA spiked in. Subset specified: FACS-sorted CD8+CD4-CCR7+CD45RA+ naive T cells. All receptors come from a human donor in good health. Some libraries in this study had Jurkat cell RNA spiked in.

This clonotype was observed many times. The chain combines TRBV5-4 with TRBJ2-6; a weak D match, TRBD2 (5 bases). Germline lookup yields CDR1 SGHNT and CDR2 YYREEE (reference sequence). The CDR3 runs to 15 residues. V was clipped by 10 bases and J by 0 bases, with 14 bases between them. The CDR3 loop is CAGGYAPSGANVLTF. CDR3 nucleotide sequence: TGTGCCGGAGGCTATGCACCCTCTGGGGCCAACGTCCTGACTTTC.

This clonotype was seen at least ten times. The chain couples TRBV6-1 to TRBJ1-4; D not resolved. The CDR3 consists of 20 residues. Germline CDR1 MNHNS, CDR2 SASEGT. V was trimmed by 2 bases and J by 2 bases, leaving 24 bases between them. Written as DNA, the CDR3 is TGTGCCAGCAGTGAATTCCTCCAAAAGGCCCTGCTTGTGACTAATGAAAAACTGTTTTTT. Translation gives CASSEFLQKALLVTNEKLFF.

The rearrangement uses TRBV7-9 and TRBJ2-1; tentative D call: TRBD2 (5 bases). The CDR3 is made up of 17 amino acids. V was shortened by 1 base and J by 9 bases, with 22 bases between the two germline ends. Per the germline V gene, CDR1 is SEHNR and CDR2 is FQNEAQ (reference sequence). The CDR3 region has the DNA TGTGCCAGCAGCTTAGTTCCCGACGGGCATCCGGACTTTGAGCAGTTCTTC. Protein: CASSLVPDGHPDFEQFF.

V usage is TRBV27 and J usage is TRBJ2-1; 9 bases are shared with TRBD2. Germline V lookup: CDR1 MNHEY, CDR2 SMNVEV (reference sequence). This CDR3 is built from 16 residues. With V trimmed by 4 bases and J by 9 bases, 13 bases remained unmatched. The CDR3 bases are TGTGCCAGCAGTTACCTCCAAGGCGGGAGGGACGTTGAGCAGTTCTTC. This codes for CASSYLQGGRDVEQFF.

This clonotype has a count of ten or more. The chain links TRBV12-3 or TRBV12-4 to TRBJ2-5; D is possibly TRBD2 (5 bases). This CDR3 has 15 residues. V lost 2 bases, J lost 5 bases, and 15 bases lay in between. The CDR3 here is CASSLTAGPGETQYF. The CDR3, as DNA: TGTGCCAGCAGTTTAACGGCGGGCCCGGGGGAGACCCAGTACTTC.

This rearrangement joins TRBV11-1 to TRBJ2-5; D gene unclear. The CDR3 has 13 residues. V was trimmed by 5 bases and J by 7 bases, leaving 14 bases between them. In germline, CDR1 is SGHAT, CDR2 FQDESV (reference sequence). The CDR3 here is CASSDTSARTQYF. The CDR3 DNA is TGTGCCAGCAGCGATACCTCCGCCCGGACCCAGTACTTC.

This clonotype rates as medium-sized. The V gene is TRBV27, the J gene TRBJ2-7; TRBD1 aligns across 9 bases. CDR3 length: 14 residues. Germline V lookup: CDR1 MNHEY, CDR2 SMNVEV (reference sequence). J lost 4 bases, V lost 2 bases, and 3 bases had no gene match. The CDR3 loop is CASSLVGTGYEQYF. The CDR3 coding sequence is TGTGCCAGCAGTTTAGTCGGGACAGGGTACGAGCAGTACTTC.

This clonotype was seen many times. This chain uses TRBV5-5 with TRBJ2-5; D ambiguous. V was cut by 4 bases and J by 1 base, with 14 bases left in between. The CDR3 length is 15 residues. Germline CDR1 and CDR2: SGHKS and YYEKEE (reference sequence). CDR3 sequence reads: CASSPWRQSQETQYF. DNA for the CDR3: TGTGCCAGCAGCCCGTGGCGGCAGTCCCAAGAGACCCAGTACTTC.

The chain recombines TRBV5-4 with TRBJ2-2; a weak D match, TRBD2 (6 bases). In germline, CDR1 is SGHNT, CDR2 YYREEE (reference sequence). CDR3 size: 19 residues. V gave up 2 bases and J gave up 0 bases, with 20 bases separating them. The CDR3 DNA reads TGTGCCAGCAGCTTCTCGCTTGGATCAGGCGGGACGAACACCGGGGAGCTGTTTTTT. Residues: CASSFSLGSGGTNTGELFF.